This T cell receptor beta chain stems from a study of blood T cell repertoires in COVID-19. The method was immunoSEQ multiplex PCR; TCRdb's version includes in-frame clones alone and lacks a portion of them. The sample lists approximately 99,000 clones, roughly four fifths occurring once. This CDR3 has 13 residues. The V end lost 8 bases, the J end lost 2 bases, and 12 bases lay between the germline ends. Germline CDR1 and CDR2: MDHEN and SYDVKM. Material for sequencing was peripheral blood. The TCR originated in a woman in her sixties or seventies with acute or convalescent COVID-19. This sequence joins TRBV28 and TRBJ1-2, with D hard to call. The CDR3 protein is CASRVDYNYGYTF. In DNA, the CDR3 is TGTGCCAGCCGGGTGGACTACAACTATGGCTACACCTTC.